This entry features one TCR beta chain sequence. The protocol was immunoSEQ multiplex PCR, while the TCRdb copy is restricted to in-frame clones and leaves out a portion. The sample holds roughly 440,000 clones, about 91% seen once. This specimen comes from a study of blood T cell repertoires in COVID-19. With 7 bases removed from V and 10 bases from J, the gap between germline ends came to 16 bases. The germline V gene has CDR1 LNHDA and CDR2 SQIVND (reference sequence). This CDR3 has 12 amino acids. The sequence was collected from a woman between 45 and 65 years old with COVID-19, enrolled during active disease. Material for sequencing was peripheral blood. The genes are TRBV19 and TRBJ1-1; D perhaps matches TRBD1 (5 bases). CDR3 sequence reads: CASTRQSGGAFF. In DNA, the CDR3 is TGTGCCAGTACTCGGCAATCGGGGGGAGCTTTCTTT.